This entry lists 13 T cell receptor beta chains sequenced from one sample in a study of OX40 agonist ivuxolimab in advanced cancers. Assay: immunoSEQ multiplex PCR; the TCRdb copy retains only in-frame clones and omits some. Of under 80,000 clones listed, 85% are singletons. The sequencing here drew on CD4+ or CD8+ T cells sorted from blood, taken in a trial of the OX40 agonist ivuxolimab. The receptors shown here come from an adult with an advanced solid tumor such as melanoma, head and neck, liver or kidney cancer.

This clone was counted a single time. This chain connects TRBV7-8 to TRBJ2-4; D is undetermined. Germline CDR1 is SGHVS and CDR2 is FQNEAQ. The CDR3 runs 14 residues. Trimming removed 5 bases from V and 8 bases from J, with 16 bases in between. CDR3 coding DNA: TGTGCCAGCAGCCCATCGGCCCTCCACGACATTCAGTACTTC. This encodes CASSPSALHDIQYF.

This chain uses TRBV6-1 with TRBJ2-3; 7 nucleotides align to TRBD1. CDR1 is MNHNS, CDR2 SASEGT, per germline. The ends lost 4 bases at V and 2 bases at J; junction bases unmatched: 9. This CDR3 is 16 amino acids long. CDR3 nucleotide sequence: TGTGCCAGCAGTGTAGGGACAGCATCAACCACAGATACGCAGTATTTT. Its protein is CASSVGTASTTDTQYF.

CDR3 amino acids: CASSPTGLGGNTIYF. The CDR3 nucleotides read TGTGCCAGCAGCCCTACAGGGCTTGGTGGAAACACCATATATTTT. This sequence joins TRBV7-8 and TRBJ1-3; possibly TRBD1 for D (6 bases). Trimming took 5 bases from V and 3 from J, leaving 14 bases between them. CDR1 and CDR2 (germline): SGHVS, FQNEAQ. The CDR3 is 15 amino acids.

The chain combines TRBV9 with TRBJ2-1; 11 nucleotides agree with TRBD2. Germline V gene data show CDR1 as SGDLS and CDR2 as YYNGEE. The CDR3 has 16 residues. V was clipped by 1 base and J by 4 bases; unmatched bases: 4. CDR3 loop: CASSVTASGGYNEQFF. CDR3 DNA: TGTGCCAGCAGCGTAACTGCTAGCGGGGGGTACAATGAGCAGTTCTTC.

The chain combines TRBV29-1 with TRBJ2-3, with unresolved D. Germline V CDR1 and CDR2: SQVTM, ANQGSEA. The V and J ends lost 1 base and 0 bases respectively, with 8 bases between them. CDR3 length equals 14 residues. CDR3: CSVEGGSSTDTQYF. The CDR3 coding sequence is TGCAGCGTTGAAGGGGGATCGAGCACAGATACGCAGTATTTT.

The genes are TRBV11-2 and TRBJ2-3, with D maybe TRBD2 (6 bases). CDR1 is SGHAT, CDR2 FQNNGV, per germline. The CDR3 extends over 13 amino acids. V was clipped by 0 bases and J by 8 bases, with 9 bases between them. CDR3 coding DNA: TGTGCCAGCAGCTTAGATAGGGAGGCTACGCAGTATTTT. Translation: CASSLDREATQYF.

V is TRBV6-6 and J is TRBJ2-5; possibly TRBD2 for D (5 bases). V lost 5 bases and J 1 base, leaving 11 bases between the germline ends. Germline V lookup: CDR1 MNHNY, CDR2 SVGAGI (reference sequence). The CDR3 consists of 14 residues. The CDR3 DNA sequence: TGTGCCAGCAGTCCACGGGGTATCCAAGAGACCCAGTACTTC. This encodes CASSPRGIQETQYF.

This rearrangement joins TRBV10-3 to TRBJ2-5; 9 bases map to TRBD1. The CDR3 is 16 residues long. The junction had 11 bases not matched to a gene; V was cut back by 4 bases and J by 5 bases. CDR1 is ENHRY, CDR2 SYGVKD, per germline. CDR3 sequence: CAISGGQGSLGETQYF. The CDR3 DNA reads TGTGCCATCAGTGGGGGACAGGGAAGCTTAGGGGAGACCCAGTACTTC.

V usage is TRBV4-1 and J usage is TRBJ2-4; TRBD2 might be the D (5 bases). CDR1 is MGHRA and CDR2 is YSYEKL in the germline V gene. Trimming took 3 bases from V and 0 from J, leaving 12 bases between them. The CDR3 extends over 16 amino acids. In nucleotides, the CDR3 is TGCGCCAGCAGCCAGGCTTCAGGACTAGCCAAAAACATTCAGTACTTC. Translating gives CASSQASGLAKNIQYF.

V and J are TRBV6-1 and TRBJ1-1, with TRBD1 matching 7 bases. CDR3 length: 14 amino acids. Looked up from germline, CDR1 is MNHNS and CDR2 is SASEGT. Germline trimming cut 8 bases from V and 3 bases from J; bases unmatched to any gene: 9. The CDR3 coding sequence is TGTGCCAGCGAACAGACAGGGATAGACACTGAAGCTTTCTTT. It encodes CASEQTGIDTEAFF.

This chain joins TRBV5-6 and TRBJ1-1; D might be TRBD1 (5 bases). Per the germline V gene, CDR1 is SGHDT and CDR2 is YYEEEE. The CDR3 is made up of 15 amino acids. V lost 4 bases, J lost 5 bases, and 18 bases lay in between. DNA for the CDR3: TGTGCCAGCAGCCGAACAACAATCCCAGGGACTGAAGCTTTCTTT. This sequence encodes CASSRTTIPGTEAFF. Together with reference TRBV5-6 and TRBJ1-1, the CDR3 gives the full variable domain: DAGVTQSPTHLIKTRGQQVTLRCSPKSGHDTVSWYQQALGQGPQFIFQYYEEEERQRGNFPDRFSGHQFPNYSSELNVNALLLGDSALYLCASSRTTIPGTEAFFGQGTRLTVV.

V and J are TRBV6-5 and TRBJ1-2; 7 bases fit TRBD1. Germline CDR1 reads MNHEY; CDR2 reads SVGAGI. The CDR3 is made up of 16 amino acids. V shed 2 bases and J 1 base; nucleotides not matched to a gene: 7. The CDR3: CASSYRTGHFNYGYTF. DNA of the CDR3: TGTGCCAGCAGTTACCGGACAGGCCACTTTAACTATGGCTACACCTTC.

In this sample, this clone turned up once. The chain is built from TRBV6-6 and TRBJ1-2; D uncertain. Trimming removed 6 bases at V and 1 base at J, with 6 bases between. The CDR3 loop spans 12 amino acids. The germline V gene has CDR1 MNHNY and CDR2 SVGAGI (reference sequence). The CDR3 here is CASRTINYGYTF. The CDR3 bases are TGTGCCAGCAGAACTATTAACTATGGCTACACCTTC.